This TCR beta chain emerged from a study of vaccination and CD4 T cells after COVID-19. In the study overall: Samples taken post-COVID came a median 101 days after diagnosis, ranging from 35 to 161. Regarding the study as a whole: From roughly 21 to 40, the median of SARS-CoV-2-reactive clonotypes rose without reaching significance.

The treatment was: approximately 9-day PBMC culture with coronavirus spike peptide pools or control peptides (ViraFEST assay). Before TCRs were sequenced, ViraFEST expanded antigen-specific T cells with peptide pools. Every well contained some 2 million PBMCs, which were grown with around 10 IU/ml IL-2 and about 9.5 ug/ml peptide pools. The Oncomine TCR Beta short-read assay sequenced DNA from cultured CD4+ T cells. MiXCR, applied by TCRdb to the PCR reads, yields one record per CDR3 protein. The sample consists of about 20,000 distinct CDR3 sequences, less than 55% of them appearing once. The CDR3 contains 15 residues. The junction had 6 bases not matched to a gene; V was cut back by 4 bases and J by 1 base. Germline CDR1 reads SGHRS; CDR2 reads YFSETQ. This clonotype came up a few times. Its antigen is unknown.

Sequenced sample: cultured CD4+ T cells from blood. The TCR comes from a human donor with COVID-19. The V and J genes are TRBV5-1 and TRBJ1-2; 8 nucleotides agree with TRBD1. This chain's CDR3 is CASSRGTGDNYGYTF. Here the CDR3 DNA reads TGCGCCAGCAGCCGAGGGACAGGCGATAACTATGGCTACACCTTC.